This TCR beta chain was sequenced for a study of cytomegalovirus exposure and HLA in healthy donors. Trimming cost V 4 bases and J 0 bases; bases outside gene matches: 2. This CDR3 contains 15 residues. Per germline, CDR1 KGHSH and CDR2 LQKENI. PCR used 60 Vbeta primers and 13 Jbeta primers. Profiled with immunoSEQ multiplex PCR; TCRdb holds only in-frame clones, not every one. The sample shows about 160,000 clones, 65% to 85% of them seen only once. The specimen sequenced was PBMCs. V and J are TRBV18 and TRBJ1-1; 10 bases match TRBD1. The sequence came from a woman younger than 30 in good health and CMV-seronegative. CDR3 in amino acids: CASSRQGAMNTEAFF. The CDR3 DNA reads as TGTGCCAGCTCACGACAGGGGGCGATGAACACTGAAGCTTTCTTT.